This T cell receptor (beta chain) was found in a study of T cells of healthy individuals. TCRdb re-derived calls from the 5' RACE reads in MiXCR, one entry per CDR3 protein. The table lists nearly 100,000 distinct CDR3 sequences, about 16% of them singletons. Per germline, CDR1 SEHNR and CDR2 FQNEAQ (reference sequence). The V and J ends lost 5 bases and 3 bases respectively, with 11 bases between them. The CDR3 totals 14 residues. This clonotype was observed a few times. The chain couples TRBV7-9 to TRBJ1-5; unclear D gene. The TCR was taken from a human donor in good health. The CDR3 region has the DNA TGTGCCAGCAGCGACGGCCGATACAATCAGCCCCAGCATTTT. It is translated as CASSDGRYNQPQHF.